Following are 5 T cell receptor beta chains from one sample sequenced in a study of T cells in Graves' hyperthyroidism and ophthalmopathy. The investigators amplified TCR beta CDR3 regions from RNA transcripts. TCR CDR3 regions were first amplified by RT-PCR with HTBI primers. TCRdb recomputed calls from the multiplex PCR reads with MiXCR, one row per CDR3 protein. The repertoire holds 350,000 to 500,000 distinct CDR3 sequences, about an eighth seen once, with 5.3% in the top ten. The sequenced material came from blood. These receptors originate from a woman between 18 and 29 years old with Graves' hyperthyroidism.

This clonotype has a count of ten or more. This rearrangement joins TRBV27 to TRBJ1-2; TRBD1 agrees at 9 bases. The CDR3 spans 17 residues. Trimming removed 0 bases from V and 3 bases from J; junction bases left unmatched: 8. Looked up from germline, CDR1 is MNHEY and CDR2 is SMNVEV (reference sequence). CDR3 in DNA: TGTGCCAGCAGTTTATCGATGGGGACAGGGCAGGACTATGGCTACACCTTC. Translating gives CASSLSMGTGQDYGYTF.

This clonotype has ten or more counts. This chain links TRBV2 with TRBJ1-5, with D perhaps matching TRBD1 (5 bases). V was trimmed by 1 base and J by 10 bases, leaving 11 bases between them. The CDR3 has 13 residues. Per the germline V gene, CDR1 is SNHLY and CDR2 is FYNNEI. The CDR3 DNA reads TGTGCCAGCAGTGAAGACGGGGGAGGACCCCAGCATTTT. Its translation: CASSEDGGGPQHF. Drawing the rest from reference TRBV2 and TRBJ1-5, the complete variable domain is EPEVTQTPSHQVTQMGQEVILRCVPISNHLYFYWYRQILGQKVEFLVSFYNNEISEKSEIFDDQFSVERPDGSNFTLKIRSTKLEDSAMYFCASSEDGGGPQHFGDGTRLSIL.

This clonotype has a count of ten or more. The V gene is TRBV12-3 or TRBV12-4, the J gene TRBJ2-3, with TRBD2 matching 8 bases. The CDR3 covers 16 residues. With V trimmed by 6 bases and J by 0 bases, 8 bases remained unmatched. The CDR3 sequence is CASSPLSGASTDTQYF. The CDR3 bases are TGTGCCAGCAGCCCTCTTAGCGGGGCTAGCACAGATACGCAGTATTTT.

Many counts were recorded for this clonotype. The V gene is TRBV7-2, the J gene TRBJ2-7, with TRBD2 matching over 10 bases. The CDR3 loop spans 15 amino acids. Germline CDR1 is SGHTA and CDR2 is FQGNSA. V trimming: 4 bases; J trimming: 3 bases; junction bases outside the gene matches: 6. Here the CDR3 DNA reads TGTGCCAGCAGCTCCTCCGGGACTAGCGACTACGAGCAGTACTTC. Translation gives CASSSSGTSDYEQYF.

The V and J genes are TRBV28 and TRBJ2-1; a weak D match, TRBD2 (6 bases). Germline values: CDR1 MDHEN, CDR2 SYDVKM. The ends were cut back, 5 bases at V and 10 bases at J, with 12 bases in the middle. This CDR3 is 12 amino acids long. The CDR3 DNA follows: TGTGCCAGCAGTATGACTAGAAGGGAGCAGTTCTTC. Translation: CASSMTRREQFF.